This passage covers 27 T cell receptor beta chains from one sample sequenced in a study of blood T cell repertoires in COVID-19. Clones were read by immunoSEQ multiplex PCR, and TCRdb kept only the in-frame ones, dropping some. This repertoire shows 35,000 to 45,000 clones, roughly 70% found once; its top ten account for approximately 62%. The sample comprised peripheral blood. These receptors all come from an elderly man with acute or convalescent COVID-19.

This clone was found many times. This chain joins TRBV19 and TRBJ1-2; 9 bases align to TRBD1. The germline V gene encodes CDR1 LNHDA and CDR2 SQIVND (reference sequence). Trimming cost V 8 bases and J 0 bases; bases outside gene matches: 10. The CDR3 is 16 residues long. The CDR3 region is CASHSGQGRSNYGYTF. For the CDR3, the DNA is TGTGCCAGTCATTCGGGACAGGGCCGTTCTAACTATGGCTACACCTTC.

V gene TRBV18 combines with J gene TRBJ2-2; possibly TRBD1 for D (5 bases). This CDR3 is built from 16 residues. From germline, CDR1 is KGHSH and CDR2 LQKENI. Trimming left V 0 bases short and J 4 bases short, with 12 bases between. The CDR3 loop is CASSPPIRVPTGELFF. The CDR3 nucleotides read TGTGCCAGCTCACCACCGATCAGGGTCCCCACCGGGGAGCTGTTTTTT.

In its sample, this clone was seen a few times. The chain carries TRBV28 and TRBJ1-6; TRBD1 might be the D (5 bases). Trimming stripped 5 bases from V and 9 bases from J, with 14 bases between. The CDR3 length is 14 residues. CDR1 and CDR2 from the germline V gene are MDHEN and SYDVKM. The CDR3 region has the DNA TGTGCCAGCAGTCCGGAGGGGAAGGCTTCACCCCTCCACTTT. It translates to CASSPEGKASPLHF.

V gene TRBV3-1 (or the pseudogene TRBV3-2) combines with J gene TRBJ1-2; weak D call: TRBD1 (5 bases). Trimming took off 3 bases at V and 8 bases at J, with 16 bases between the two ends. Germline CDR1 LGHDT, CDR2 YNNKEL (reference sequence). The CDR3 has 14 amino acids. The CDR3 nucleotides are TGTGCCAGCAGCCAGGCAGGGAGGGGTGGGGGCTACACCTTC. It encodes CASSQAGRGGGYTF.

The V and J genes are TRBV2 and TRBJ1-5, with a weak D call TRBD1 (6 bases). Trimming stripped 7 bases from V and 3 bases from J, with 16 bases between. CDR1 SNHLY and CDR2 FYNNEI come from the germline V gene. The CDR3 loop spans 15 amino acids. This chain's CDR3 is CASTPQGIDNQPQHF. The CDR3 DNA sequence: TGTGCCAGCACCCCACAGGGTATTGACAATCAGCCCCAGCATTTT.

J is TRBJ1-2 and V is TRBV15; D ambiguous. Germline V lookup: CDR1 LNHNV, CDR2 YYDKDF (reference sequence). With 0 bases removed from V and 0 bases from J, the gap between germline ends came to 8 bases. The CDR3 runs to 15 residues. The CDR3 region is CATSRDHQTNYGYTF. CDR3 DNA sequence: TGTGCCACCAGCAGAGATCACCAGACTAACTATGGCTACACCTTC.

This clone was observed a few times. The chain recombines TRBV19 with TRBJ2-1; 7 bases map to TRBD1. CDR1 is LNHDA and CDR2 is SQIVND in the germline V gene (reference sequence). The CDR3 has 15 residues. Trimming at V came to 6 bases and at J to 4 bases, leaving 9 bases not matched to a gene. CDR3 residues: CASSPRQGRYNEQFF. CDR3 in DNA: TGTGCCAGTAGCCCTAGACAGGGACGTTACAATGAGCAGTTCTTC.

The genes are TRBV4-3 and TRBJ2-3, with TRBD1 matching over 12 bases. From germline, CDR1 is LGHNA and CDR2 YSLEER. Trimming at V came to 3 bases and at J to 6 bases, leaving 7 bases not matched to a gene. This CDR3 is built from 16 residues. The CDR3 DNA follows: TGCGCCAGCAGCCAGGCCGGGACAGGGGGCATGGATACGCAGTATTTT. This sequence encodes CASSQAGTGGMDTQYF.

The chain is built from TRBV15 and TRBJ1-6; 8 bases match TRBD1. The CDR3 has 15 amino acids. Germline V gene data show CDR1 as LNHNV and CDR2 as YYDKDF (reference sequence). Trimming cost V 1 base and J 7 bases; bases outside gene matches: 3. CDR3 in amino acids: CATSRVTGGNSPLHF. CDR3 DNA sequence: TGTGCCACCAGCAGAGTTACAGGGGGAAATTCACCCCTCCACTTT.

This chain uses TRBV18 with TRBJ1-4; 7 bases agree with TRBD1. This CDR3 is built from 15 residues. V trimming: 2 bases; J trimming: 0 bases; junction bases outside the gene matches: 0. CDR1 KGHSH and CDR2 LQKENI come from the germline V gene. CDR3 protein: CASSPDRATNEKLFF. The CDR3 DNA follows: TGTGCCAGCTCACCAGACAGGGCAACTAATGAAAAACTGTTTTTT.

This clone has only one observation. The J gene is TRBJ1-4, the V gene TRBV29-1, with 7 bases fitting TRBD1. V lost 8 bases, J lost 4 bases, and 7 bases stayed unmatched. Per the germline V gene, CDR1 is SQVTM and CDR2 is ANQGSEA. The length of the CDR3 is 13 residues. CDR3 in DNA: TGCAGCTTCTTGGGACAGCTTAATGAAAAACTGTTTTTT. It codes for CSFLGQLNEKLFF.

The chain uses TRBV6-1 and TRBJ2-1, with 8 bases lining up with TRBD1. The CDR3 sequence is 15 residues long. Germline V gene lookup returns CDR1 MNHNS and CDR2 SASEGT. V lost 10 bases, J lost 1 base, and 9 bases stayed unmatched. Here the CDR3 reads CAIREGQGSYNEQFF. The CDR3, as DNA: TGTGCCATCAGAGAAGGACAGGGTTCCTACAATGAGCAGTTCTTC.

The chain joins TRBV29-1 to TRBJ2-5; 9 nucleotides align to TRBD1. Unmatched junction bases numbered 4, after V lost 0 bases and J lost 5 bases. The CDR3 is 14 residues long. Germline V gene lookup returns CDR1 SQVTM and CDR2 ANQGSEA. In DNA form, the CDR3 reads TGCAGCGTTGAAGACACAGGGGGCAAGGAGACCCAGTACTTC. Residues: CSVEDTGGKETQYF.

The chain couples TRBV7-2 to TRBJ1-1, with TRBD1 as a possible D gene (6 bases). Germline loops: CDR1 SGHTA, CDR2 FQGNSA. V shed 5 bases and J shed 4 bases, with 14 bases lying between them. The CDR3 runs to 14 residues. Here the CDR3 reads CASSLQGPVTEAFF. The CDR3 DNA follows: TGTGCCAGCAGCCTGCAGGGGCCGGTCACTGAAGCTTTCTTT. Drawing the rest from reference TRBV7-2 and TRBJ1-1, the complete variable domain is GAGVSQSPSNKVTEKGKDVELRCDPISGHTALYWYRQSLGQGLEFLIYFQGNSAPDKSGLPSDRFSAERTGGSVSTLTIQRTQQEDSAVYLCASSLQGPVTEAFFGQGTRLTVV.

The chain carries TRBV30 and TRBJ2-6; D might be TRBD1 (5 bases). The CDR3 is made up of 14 amino acids. From germline, CDR1 is GTSNPN and CDR2 SVGIG (reference sequence). V was cut by 6 bases and J by 0 bases, with 9 bases left in between. CDR3: CACRGFSGANVLTF. The CDR3 nucleotides are TGTGCCTGTAGGGGATTCTCTGGGGCCAACGTCCTGACTTTC.

This clone was counted a few times. The chain uses TRBV19 and TRBJ2-7, with a tentative D call TRBD1 (5 bases). The CDR3 runs to 13 residues. Trimming stripped 2 bases from V and 2 bases from J, with 7 bases between. Germline V gene data show CDR1 as LNHDA and CDR2 as SQIVND (reference sequence). The CDR3 is CASSIQGPYEQYF. In nucleotides, the CDR3 is TGTGCCAGTAGTATACAGGGCCCCTACGAGCAGTACTTC. Variable domain in full (rest from reference TRBV19 and TRBJ2-7): DGGITQSPKYLFRKEGQNVTLSCEQNLNHDAMYWYRQDPGQGLRLIYYSQIVNDFQKGDIAEGYSVSREKKESFPLTVTSAQKNPTAFYLCASSIQGPYEQYFGPGTRLTVT.

The chain joins TRBV21-1 to TRBJ1-2; TRBD1 is the table's D call and was not checked against the DNA. TRBV21-1 is a pseudogene locus. CDR3 length: 13 amino acids. CDR3 sequence: CASSQGGQGGYTF. DNA of the CDR3: TGTGCCAGCTCCCAGGGTGGACAGGGGGGCTACACCTTC.

This clone was seen a few times. The genes are TRBV19 and TRBJ1-6, with 7 bases aligning to TRBD1. Trimming removed 4 bases from V and 5 bases from J; junction bases left unmatched: 2. There are 14 residues in the CDR3. The V gene's germline CDR1 is LNHDA and CDR2 SQIVND (reference sequence). CDR3 region: CASSKGQNNSPLHF. In DNA, the CDR3 is TGTGCCAGTAGTAAGGGACAGAATAATTCACCCCTCCACTTT.

V and J are TRBV4-1 and TRBJ2-1, with D uncertain. CDR3 length: 16 amino acids. Germline values: CDR1 MGHRA, CDR2 YSYEKL. V was clipped by 0 bases and J by 0 bases, with 9 bases between them. The CDR3 region has the DNA TGCGCCAGCAGCCAAGAGCTCATGAGCTCCTACAATGAGCAGTTCTTC. It codes for CASSQELMSSYNEQFF.

A few counts support this clone. The chain couples TRBV28 to TRBJ1-1; 9 bases are a match to TRBD1. The CDR3 is 14 residues long. Germline V gene sequence: CDR1 MDHEN, CDR2 SYDVKM. With 8 bases clipped from V and 0 bases from J, the junction kept 4 bases outside the gene matches. The CDR3 loop is CASRTGGMNTEAFF. Written as DNA, the CDR3 is TGTGCCAGCCGCACAGGGGGCATGAACACTGAAGCTTTCTTT. Complete variable domain (other parts from reference TRBV28 and TRBJ1-1): DVKVTQSSRYLVKRTGEKVFLECVQDMDHENMFWYRQDPGLGLRLIYFSYDVKMKEKGDIPEGYSVSREKKERFSLILESASTNQTSMYLCASRTGGMNTEAFFGQGTRLTVV.

V is TRBV29-1 and J is TRBJ2-5; D ambiguous. Germline CDR1 reads SQVTM; CDR2 reads ANQGSEA. The V and J ends lost 4 bases and 7 bases respectively, with 16 bases between them. CDR3 length: 13 amino acids. CDR3 nucleotide sequence: TGCAGCGTTGCCTACACGGCCACGGGGACCCAGTACTTC. Amino acid sequence: CSVAYTATGTQYF.

The chain has TRBV27 and TRBJ2-1; 7 nucleotides align to TRBD2. The CDR3 length is 14 residues. Trimming took 6 bases from V and 9 from J; bases not matched to a gene: 11. CDR1 and CDR2 from the germline V gene are MNHEY and SMNVEV (reference sequence). This CDR3 reads CASRSGGSFSEQFF. CDR3 nucleotides: TGTGCCAGCAGATCCGGCGGGAGTTTCAGTGAGCAGTTCTTC.

V usage is TRBV28 and J usage is TRBJ1-2, with TRBD1 identical over 7 bases. This CDR3 has 13 residues. Germline-derived CDR1 and CDR2 are MDHEN and SYDVKM. V dropped 6 bases and J dropped 4; count of bases not matched to a gene: 5. The CDR3 DNA is TGTGCCAGCAGGGGACAGCGAACCTATGGCTACACCTTC. This codes for CASRGQRTYGYTF.

The chain carries TRBV7-8 and TRBJ2-3; 7 bases align to TRBD2. Trimming cost V 3 bases and J 0 bases; bases outside gene matches: 9. The CDR3 is 17 residues long. Germline V lookup: CDR1 SGHVS, CDR2 FQNEAQ. This chain's CDR3 is CASSFYAPSGSTDTQYF. The CDR3 DNA follows: TGTGCCAGCAGCTTTTACGCACCTAGCGGAAGCACAGATACGCAGTATTTT.

The chain links TRBV5-1 to TRBJ1-2, with 7 nucleotides matching TRBD1. This CDR3 has 16 amino acids. V shed 0 bases, J shed 0 bases, and the junction held 5 bases outside the gene matches. CDR1 SGHRS and CDR2 YFSETQ come from the germline V gene. The CDR3 DNA is TGCGCCAGCAGCTTGGTCGCAGGGGGAGCTAACTATGGCTACACCTTC. This encodes CASSLVAGGANYGYTF.

This chain uses TRBV18 with TRBJ1-3; possibly TRBD1 for D (5 bases). Trimming left V 3 bases short and J 0 bases short, with 15 bases between. The CDR3 contains 17 residues. Germline assignment: CDR1 KGHSH and CDR2 LQKENI. The DNA of the CDR3 is TGTGCCAGCTCACCCGGGGCGGGGAGAATCTCTGGAAACACCATATATTTT. It encodes CASSPGAGRISGNTIYF.

This clone was observed a few times. The V call is TRBV28, the J call TRBJ1-5, with D perhaps matching TRBD1 (5 bases). With 6 bases removed from V and 2 bases from J, the gap between germline ends came to 14 bases. The V gene's germline CDR1 is MDHEN and CDR2 SYDVKM. The length of the CDR3 is 15 residues. The DNA of the CDR3 is TGTGCCAGCAGCTGGGGGGGAATAGGCAATCAGCCCCAGCATTTT. It is translated as CASSWGGIGNQPQHF.